These 29 T cell receptor beta chains were sequenced from one sample in a study of T cells in women clearing cervical HPV infection. Repertoires were generated with immunoSEQ multiplex PCR, while TCRdb's copy carries only in-frame clones and drops some. This table lists 30,000 to 40,000 clones. The specimen sequenced was blood buffy coat. These receptors originate from a woman aged 18 to 75 with a cervical HPV16 infection that either progressed to CIN3+ or cleared (not recorded which).

With respect to this clone: The read stops 3 residues short of the end of the CDR3; the missing end is completed from the germline J gene. This chain uses TRBV5-1 with TRBJ2-1, with a possible D match to TRBD1 (6 bases). The CDR3 runs to 14 residues. Germline V gives CDR1 SGHRS, CDR2 YFSETQ. The V and J ends lost 2 bases and 7 bases respectively, with 13 bases between them. This CDR3 reads CASSLTGLLNEQFF. Partial CDR3 DNA: TGCGCCAGCAGCTTAACAGGGTTGTTGAATGAG.

Remarks on this clone: The sequence runs out 3 residues before the end of the CDR3; the remainder is reconstructed from the germline J gene. The rearrangement uses TRBV4-1 and TRBJ1-1; no clear D gene. The CDR3 length is 16 residues. V lost 1 base to trimming and J lost 0 bases, with 12 bases between them. Germline-derived CDR1 and CDR2 are MGHRA and YSYEKL. CDR3 DNA, as far as it was read: TGCGCCAGCAGCCAAGTATCGGTAAGATTGAACACTGAA. This sequence encodes CASSQVSVRLNTE. The entire CDR3 protein reads CASSQVSVRLNTEAFF.

The CDR3 here is CASSHAGHSYEQYF. The DNA read from the CDR3 is TGTGCCAGCTCACATGCGGGACACAGTTACGAG. The chain recombines TRBV18 with TRBJ2-7, with D tentatively TRBD1 or TRBD2 (6 bases each). The read halts 3 residues ahead of the CDR3 end, with the missing end drawn from the germline J gene. The germline V gene encodes CDR1 KGHSH and CDR2 LQKENI. Trimming shortened V by 4 bases and J by 4 bases, and 14 bases separated the two germline ends. The CDR3 sequence is 14 residues long.

Comment on this clone: The read ends 3 residues before the CDR3 terminus; that terminus is restored from the germline J gene. This sequence joins TRBV7-8 and TRBJ1-6; 10 nucleotides line up with TRBD1. After removal of 1 base from V and 6 bases from J, the junction contained 6 bases not matched to a gene. CDR3 size: 17 residues. Germline V gene lookup returns CDR1 SGHVS and CDR2 FQNEAQ. The chain's CDR3 is CASSLGRRTGGNSPLHF. The sequenced CDR3 bases are TGTGCCAGCAGCTTAGGTCGTCGGACAGGGGGTAATTCACCC.

Remarks on this clone: The CDR3 end falls 3 residues outside the read, so it is completed with the germline J gene. J is TRBJ2-3 and V is TRBV19; weak D call: TRBD2 (6 bases). This CDR3 is 16 amino acids long. Germline V gene lookup returns CDR1 LNHDA and CDR2 SQIVND (reference sequence). The V and J ends lost 3 bases and 0 bases respectively, with 13 bases between them. The CDR3 sequence: CASSISSGPSTDTQYF. The DNA read from the CDR3 is TGTGCCAGTAGTATTAGTAGCGGACCTAGCACAGATACG.

To note about this clone: The missing CDR3 end, 3 residues past where the read stops, is filled in from the germline J gene. This chain connects TRBV2 to TRBJ1-2, with 7 nucleotides matching TRBD1. CDR3 length: 12 residues. Trimming cost V 4 bases and J 5 bases; bases outside gene matches: 1. The germline gives CDR1 SNHLY, CDR2 FYNNEI. The CDR3 sequence: CASSVTGYGYTF. The covered CDR3 bases are TGTGCCAGCAGTGTGACAGGGTATGGC.

With respect to this clone: The read halts 3 residues ahead of the CDR3 end, with the missing end drawn from the germline J gene. The chain combines TRBV11-3 with TRBJ1-1; D not certain. Germline values: CDR1 SGHNT, CDR2 YENEEA. The CDR3 loop spans 12 amino acids. The V end lost 4 bases, the J end lost 2 bases, and 5 bases lay between the germline ends. The sequenced part of the CDR3 DNA is TGTGCCAGCAGCTCAGGTAACACTGAA. It codes for CASSSGNTE. The whole CDR3 region reads CASSSGNTEAFF. Full variable domain (outside the CDR3, taken from reference TRBV11-3 and TRBJ1-1): EAGVVQSPRYKIIEKKQPVAFWCNPISGHNTLYWYLQNLGQGPELLIRYENEEAVDDSQLPKDRFSAERLKGVDSTLKIQPAELGDSAVYLCASSSGNTEAFFGQGTRLTVV.

Comment on this clone: The read halts 3 residues ahead of the CDR3 end, with the missing end drawn from the germline J gene. V is TRBV18 and J is TRBJ1-1; D is perhaps TRBD1 (5 bases). Per the germline V gene, CDR1 is KGHSH and CDR2 is LQKENI. The CDR3 totals 13 residues. The ends were cut back, 5 bases at V and 3 bases at J, with 10 bases in the middle. CDR3 sequence: CASSTGGDTEAFF. The CDR3 DNA, read in part, is TGTGCCAGCTCAACCGGGGGGGACACTGAA. Together with reference TRBV18 and TRBJ1-1, the CDR3 gives the full variable domain: NAGVMQNPRHLVRRRGQEARLRCSPMKGHSHVYWYRQLPEEGLKFMVYLQKENIIDESGMPKERFSAEFPKEGPSILRIQQVVRGDSAAYFCASSTGGDTEAFFGQGTRLTVV.

About this clone itself: From the germline J gene comes the end of the CDR3, since the read stops 3 residues before it. The chain couples TRBV7-9 to TRBJ1-6; maybe TRBD1 (6 bases). Germline V gene sequence: CDR1 SEHNR, CDR2 FQNEAQ (reference sequence). CDR3 length: 14 amino acids. V was trimmed by 3 bases and J by 5 bases, leaving 8 bases between them. The CDR3: CASSFSGDNSPLHF. The CDR3 DNA, read in part, is TGTGCCAGCAGCTTTTCAGGGGATAATTCACCC.

This clone is labeled medium-sized (0.01 to 0.1%) based on frequency. From the germline J gene comes the end of the CDR3, since the read stops 3 residues before it. Other DNA sequences within the sample encode an identical CDR3. The genes are TRBV18 and TRBJ2-5; D may be TRBD2 (6 bases). The V gene lost 0 bases and the J gene lost 4 bases, with 15 bases spanning the gap. CDR3 length: 16 residues. The V gene's germline CDR1 is KGHSH and CDR2 LQKENI. CDR3 loop: CASSPPLPGVGETQYF. Partial CDR3 DNA: TGTGCCAGCTCACCACCTCTGCCGGGGGTAGGAGAGACC. The whole variable domain, remainder taken from reference TRBV18 and TRBJ2-5, is NAGVMQNPRHLVRRRGQEARLRCSPMKGHSHVYWYRQLPEEGLKFMVYLQKENIIDESGMPKERFSAEFPKEGPSILRIQQVVRGDSAAYFCASSPPLPGVGETQYFGPGTRLLVL.

Remarks on this clone: The read ends 3 residues shy of where the CDR3 ends; the end is completed using the germline J gene. V usage is TRBV19 and J usage is TRBJ2-6; no clear D. This CDR3 is built from 13 residues. The germline gives CDR1 LNHDA, CDR2 SQIVND (reference sequence). The V end was cut by 8 bases, the J end by 0 bases, with 5 bases between. This CDR3 reads CASSVSGANVLTF. CDR3 bases read: TGTGCCAGTTCCGTCTCTGGGGCCAACGTC.

Comments on this clone: The DNA ends 3 residues before the CDR3 does, and the rest of the CDR3 is filled in from the germline J gene. V is TRBV29-1 and J is TRBJ1-4; D is unresolved. The CDR3 totals 12 residues. Germline-derived CDR1 and CDR2 are SQVTM and ANQGSEA. V gave up 7 bases and J gave up 8 bases, with 14 bases separating them. The covered CDR3 bases are TGCAGCGCAGCGGAGGGTAGCGAAAAA. Translation gives CSAAEGSEK. The CDR3 reads in full as CSAAEGSEKLFF.

As for this clone: The read terminates 3 residues ahead of where the CDR3 ends, so the germline J gene completes it. The V gene is TRBV7-2, the J gene TRBJ1-5, with D maybe TRBD1 (6 bases). The CDR3 is 15 residues long. Germline CDR1 reads SGHTA; CDR2 reads FQGNSA. V was cut by 2 bases and J by 2 bases, with 10 bases left in between. Incomplete CDR3 DNA: TGTGCCAGCAGCTTACGGGGGGCCGGCAATCAGCCC. It specifies CASSLRGAGNQP. In full, the CDR3 reads CASSLRGAGNQPQHF.

About this clone: The CDR3 extends 3 residues past the end of the read, so its final part is completed from the germline J gene. The rearrangement uses TRBV19 and TRBJ2-4; TRBD1 matches at 9 bases. In germline, CDR1 is LNHDA, CDR2 SQIVND (reference sequence). The CDR3 extends over 15 amino acids. The CDR3 here is CASSISTGGGYGQYF. The part of the CDR3 DNA that was read is TGTGCCAGTAGTATCTCGACAGGGGGTGGCTATGGT.

Note on this clone: The CDR3 extends 3 residues past the end of the read, so its final part is completed from the germline J gene. The rearrangement links TRBV12-3 or TRBV12-4 to TRBJ2-2, with TRBD2 as a possible D gene (5 bases). The V end lost 6 bases, the J end lost 6 bases, and 11 bases lay between the germline ends. This CDR3 has 13 amino acids. CDR3 region: CASSEGFAGELFF. The CDR3 bases that were read are TGTGCCAGCAGCGAGGGCTTCGCCGGGGAG.

Concerning this clone itself: Read data end 3 residues before the CDR3 end; the end is taken from the germline J gene. The chain is built from TRBV12-3 or TRBV12-4 and TRBJ1-6; 9 nucleotides match TRBD1. This CDR3 is 15 amino acids long. V lost 4 bases and J lost 8; bases outside the gene matches: 6. The CDR3: CASSSGDRGDSPLHF. The sequenced part of the CDR3 DNA is TGTGCCAGCAGTTCTGGAGACAGGGGGGATTCACCC.

CDR3 sequence: CSASFSHRGKTYGYTF. The sequenced part of the CDR3 DNA is TGCAGTGCTAGTTTCTCCCACAGGGGGAAGACATATGGC. This chain connects TRBV20-1 to TRBJ1-2; 8 positions match TRBD1. The read ends 3 residues before the CDR3 terminus; that terminus is restored from the germline J gene. Losses at the gene ends were 3 bases for V and 5 bases for J; bases not matched to a gene: 14. Germline V gene data show CDR1 as DFQATT and CDR2 as SNEGSKA (reference sequence). There are 16 residues in the CDR3.

About this clone: The CDR3 goes on 3 residues after the read ends, and that part is filled in from the germline J gene. The chain joins TRBV5-1 to TRBJ2-1; 7 nucleotides align to TRBD2. This CDR3 region has 15 residues. Germline V gene data show CDR1 as SGHRS and CDR2 as YFSETQ. J gave up 5 bases and V 1 base, and 6 bases lay outside the gene matches. The CDR3 sequence: CASSLTLAEDNEQFF. The CDR3 DNA, read in part, is TGCGCCAGCAGCTTGACCCTAGCGGAAGACAATGAG. The complete variable domain, with remaining parts taken from reference TRBV5-1 and TRBJ2-1, reads KAGVTQTPRYLIKTRGQQVTLSCSPISGHRSVSWYQQTPGQGLQFLFEYFSETQRNKGNFPGRFSGRQFSNSRSEMNVSTLELGDSALYLCASSLTLAEDNEQFFGPGTRLTVL.

Remarks on this clone: Coverage ceases 3 residues before the CDR3 finishes, and the germline J gene fills in the end. The rearrangement uses TRBV5-5 and TRBJ2-7, with D hard to call. The CDR3 sequence is 14 residues long. In germline, CDR1 is SGHKS, CDR2 YYEKEE (reference sequence). Between the trimmed V and J ends, which lost 4 bases and 6 bases, there was a span of 17 bases. CDR3 DNA, as far as it was read: TGTGCCAGCAGCCCTGTGGGCAGAAGTTTCGAG. Translating gives CASSPVGRSFE. The complete CDR3 sequence is CASSPVGRSFEQYF.

About this clone: The CDR3 goes on 3 residues after the read ends, and that part is filled in from the germline J gene. The chain is built from TRBV29-1 and TRBJ2-1; a possible D gene is TRBD2 (6 bases). The germline V and J ends were trimmed by 6 bases and 7 bases, with 13 bases remaining between them. This CDR3 is built from 12 residues. CDR1 SQVTM and CDR2 ANQGSEA come from the germline V gene. The CDR3 here is CSVGLGKNEQFF. The covered CDR3 bases are TGCAGCGTGGGACTTGGGAAGAATGAG.

With respect to this clone: The observed sequence ends 3 residues before the CDR3 terminus, with the missing tail filled in from the germline J gene. The genes are TRBV5-1 and TRBJ1-2, with D possibly being TRBD1 (6 bases). The CDR3 is 13 amino acids. The germline gives CDR1 SGHRS, CDR2 YFSETQ. The CDR3 sequence: CASSWDTRYDYTF. CDR3 DNA (partial): TGCGCCAGCAGCTGGGACACTCGCTACGAC.

Note on this clone: The read halts 3 residues ahead of the CDR3 end, with the missing end drawn from the germline J gene. Other DNA sequences in this specimen translate into the identical CDR3. V and J are TRBV18 and TRBJ1-2; TRBD1 matches 9 bases. Per the germline V gene, CDR1 is KGHSH and CDR2 is LQKENI. The CDR3 runs 16 residues. This CDR3 is CASSFPPGQGRDTYTF. CDR3 DNA (partial): TGTGCCAGCTCATTTCCGCCGGGACAGGGTAGAGATACC.

Concerning this clone itself: With the read ending 3 residues before the CDR3 end, the germline J gene is used to fill in that end. J is TRBJ2-3 and V is TRBV11-2, with D perhaps TRBD2 (6 bases). Germline CDR1 SGHAT, CDR2 FQNNGV. The CDR3 covers 15 residues. Trimming left V 5 bases short and J 0 bases short, with 12 bases between. The part of the CDR3 DNA that was read is TGTGCCAGCAGCGCTAGCGTCTCTAGCACAGATACG. Translating it yields CASSASVSSTDT. The CDR3 as a whole reads CASSASVSSTDTQYF.

Points on this clone: The read halts 3 residues ahead of the CDR3 end, with the missing end drawn from the germline J gene. J is TRBJ2-2 and V is TRBV29-1; no definite D call. V was shortened by 0 bases and J by 8 bases, with 7 bases between the two germline ends. This CDR3 is 12 amino acids long. Germline assignment: CDR1 SQVTM and CDR2 ANQGSEA. The CDR3 here is CSVEDLRGELFF. CDR3 DNA, as far as it was read: TGCAGCGTTGAAGATCTTCGGGGGGAG.

With respect to this clone: The read gets to within 3 residues of the CDR3 end, and the germline J gene fills in the rest. V and J are TRBV18 and TRBJ2-7; D is uncertain. The germline V gene encodes CDR1 KGHSH and CDR2 LQKENI. The CDR3 totals 13 residues. V lost 3 bases and J lost 6, with 12 bases in between. CDR3 bases read: TGTGCCAGCTCACCGCCCTCAATCGGCGAG. As protein: CASSPPSIGE. The CDR3 reads in full as CASSPPSIGEQYF.

Notes on this clone: The missing CDR3 end, 3 residues past where the read stops, is filled in from the germline J gene. The chain combines TRBV10-3 with TRBJ1-2; D call uncertain. This CDR3 is 13 amino acids long. Looked up from germline, CDR1 is ENHRY and CDR2 is SYGVKD. The DNA read from the CDR3 is TGTGCCATCAGTGAGATACGGGGATTAGGC. Its translation is CAISEIRGLG. The entire CDR3 sequence reads CAISEIRGLGYTF.

Note on this clone: The observed sequence ends 3 residues before the CDR3 terminus, with the missing tail filled in from the germline J gene. The V call is TRBV6-4, the J call TRBJ2-1, with 8 bases aligning to TRBD2. Germline CDR1 MRHNA, CDR2 SNTAGT. J gave up 5 bases and V 5 bases, and 5 bases lay outside the gene matches. This CDR3 region has 14 residues. CDR3: CASSPGTRHNEQFF. The CDR3 bases that were read are TGTGCCAGCAGTCCCGGGACTAGACACAATGAG.

In regard to this clone: The DNA ends 3 residues before the CDR3 does, and the rest of the CDR3 is filled in from the germline J gene. J is TRBJ2-3 and V is TRBV29-1, with TRBD1 matching over 10 bases. Germline V gene sequence: CDR1 SQVTM, CDR2 ANQGSEA. This CDR3 spans 14 amino acids. CDR3 DNA, as far as it was read: TGCAGCGTCCGACCGGGACAGGGGATGGAGACG. It yields the protein CSVRPGQGMET. The entire CDR3 reads CSVRPGQGMETQYF.

Concerning this clone itself: The CDR3 extends 3 residues past the end of the read, so its final part is completed from the germline J gene. The chain has TRBV7-2 and TRBJ1-2, with TRBD1 as a possible D gene (5 bases). V gave up 6 bases and J gave up 1 base, with 15 bases separating them. CDR1 and CDR2 (germline): SGHTA, FQGNSA. The CDR3 is made up of 15 amino acids. The sequenced CDR3 bases are TGTGCCAGCAGAGAGGGGCTCCACGTTAACTATGGC. Protein sequence: CASREGLHVNYG. In full, the CDR3 reads CASREGLHVNYGYTF.